This TCR beta chain originates from a study of blood T cells in healthy people across ages. Sample-barcoded 5' priming and a J-beta primer mix drove a second PCR of 7 to 11 cycles. One entry per CDR3 protein results from TCRdb running MiXCR on the 5' RACE reads. The sample yields almost 1 million distinct CDR3 sequences, 45% to 60% seen once. It was 9.5 to 10 milliliters of peripheral blood that were drawn from each donor. Extraction yielded at least 6 micrograms of total RNA per sample. The CDR3 has 15 amino acids. CDR1 and CDR2 (germline): LGHDT, YNNKEL (reference sequence). Study-wide findings and caveats: Estimates based on one million T cells were treated as lower bounds. Among T cells, TCR beta diversity per million cells dropped roughly linearly as age rose.

About this clonotype itself: Its specificity is not known.

The V gene is TRBV3-1, the J gene TRBJ2-5, with a possible D match to TRBD2 (6 bases). With the DNA end fitting TRBJ2-7 better, the J assignment may be wrong. The TCR originated in a woman between 55 and 75 years old in good health. What was sequenced was blood. CDR3 DNA sequence: TGTGCCAGCAGCCAAGAGCTAGCGAGTACTTACGAGCAGTACTTC. Translating gives CASSQELASTYEQYF.